Following are 27 T cell receptor beta chains from one sample sequenced in a study of blood T cell repertoires in COVID-19. TCRdb's copy holds only in-frame clones and misses some; the assay was immunoSEQ multiplex PCR. The repertoire includes over 300,000 clones, roughly 85% of them detected once, and over 2% sits in the top ten. Input material: PBMCs or T cells enriched from blood (not recorded which). These receptors originate from a man aged 30 to 39 who had recovered from COVID-19.

This sequence joins TRBV29-1 and TRBJ1-1; possible D gene TRBD1, 6 bases. The germline V and J ends were trimmed by 6 bases and 6 bases, with 14 bases remaining between them. CDR1 is SQVTM and CDR2 is ANQGSEA in the germline V gene. The CDR3 is 12 residues long. The CDR3: CSVTDGTPEAFF. The CDR3 DNA reads TGCAGCGTCACCGACGGGACACCTGAAGCTTTCTTT.

This clone was found once. This chain links TRBV3-1 (or the pseudogene TRBV3-2) with TRBJ1-6; no reliable D call. The germline V gene encodes CDR1 LGHDT and CDR2 YNNKEL (reference sequence). The CDR3 covers 14 residues. V gave up 0 bases and J gave up 9 bases, with 9 bases separating them. In DNA form, the CDR3 reads TGTGCCAGCAGCCAAGAACCTAATCGTTCACCCCTCCACTTT. This sequence encodes CASSQEPNRSPLHF.

This rearrangement joins TRBV6-4 to TRBJ2-2, with a possible D match to TRBD1 (5 bases). Germline CDR1 reads MRHNA; CDR2 reads SNTAGT. Trimming removed 5 bases at V and 2 bases at J, with 6 bases between. CDR3 length equals 13 residues. The CDR3 reads CASSWTNTGELFF. CDR3 in DNA: TGTGCCAGCAGTTGGACAAACACCGGGGAGCTGTTTTTT.

The CDR3 DNA reads as TGTGCCAGCTCACCGCCGGGACAGGGATACACTGAAGCTTTCTTT. This gives the protein CASSPPGQGYTEAFF. The gene calls are TRBV18 and TRBJ1-1; 9 nucleotides align to TRBD1. CDR1 is KGHSH, CDR2 LQKENI, per germline. The CDR3 contains 15 residues. With V trimmed by 3 bases and J by 3 bases, 5 bases remained unmatched.

Here the CDR3 DNA reads TGCGCCAGCAGTCAATCTATAGTGCCCGGGGACAGATCTACGGAGACCCAGTACTTC. Its translation is CASSQSIVPGDRSTETQYF. The chain couples TRBV23-1 to TRBJ2-5; 7 bases agree with TRBD1. TRBV23-1 is known as an ORF, though its function is uncertain. Trimming cost V 0 bases and J 5 bases; bases outside gene matches: 18. The CDR3 spans 19 residues.

In this sample, this clone turned up a few times. The chain couples TRBV4-1 to TRBJ2-7; 7 positions agree with TRBD2. V shed 0 bases and J 2 bases; nucleotides not matched to a gene: 4. Per the germline V gene, CDR1 is MGHRA and CDR2 is YSYEKL. This CDR3 has 15 amino acids. CDR3 DNA: TGCGCCAGCAGCCAAGATTGGGGGGGACCCTACGAGCAGTACTTC. Amino acid sequence: CASSQDWGGPYEQYF.

V is TRBV6-1 and J is TRBJ1-4; 8 nucleotides align to TRBD1. Germline V gene sequence: CDR1 MNHNS, CDR2 SASEGT. The CDR3 length is 16 residues. V was pared by 4 bases and J by 5 bases, with 9 bases of the junction left unmatched. As DNA, the CDR3 is TGTGCCAGCAGTGTAGGTCTAAGGACAGGGAATGAAAAACTGTTTTTT. Its translation is CASSVGLRTGNEKLFF.

The chain couples TRBV3-1 (or the pseudogene TRBV3-2) to TRBJ1-6, with 7 bases matching TRBD1. V gave up 3 bases and J gave up 7 bases; unmatched junction bases: 6. The V gene's germline CDR1 is LGHDT and CDR2 YNNKEL (reference sequence). CDR3 length equals 15 residues. This CDR3 reads CASSQRQGENSPLHF. CDR3 sequence (DNA): TGTGCCAGCAGCCAGAGGCAGGGGGAGAATTCACCCCTCCACTTT.

V and J are TRBV5-1 and TRBJ1-2; TRBD1 might be the D (5 bases). The CDR3 sequence is 14 residues long. The V gene's germline CDR1 is SGHRS and CDR2 YFSETQ. Trimming removed 2 bases from V and 2 bases from J, with 10 bases in between. CDR3 protein: CASSFGGANYGYTF. DNA of the CDR3: TGCGCCAGCAGCTTTGGCGGGGCGAACTATGGCTACACCTTC.

The rearrangement links TRBV30 to TRBJ1-5; the D is unclear. Germline loops: CDR1 GTSNPN, CDR2 SVGIG (reference sequence). The ends were cut back, 8 bases at V and 4 bases at J, with 15 bases in the middle. The CDR3 consists of 13 residues. The CDR3 loop is CATDSGGNQPQHF. DNA of the CDR3: TGTGCCACCGACTCGGGAGGTAATCAGCCCCAGCATTTT.

In nucleotides, the CDR3 is TGTGCCAGCAGCCCGTCCTCGGGGAAGGTAGATACGCAGTATTTT. Amino acids: CASSPSSGKVDTQYF. The chain joins TRBV5-8 to TRBJ2-3; a weak D match, TRBD2 (5 bases). V lost 4 bases and J 5 bases, leaving 17 bases between the germline ends. This CDR3 has 15 amino acids. Germline values: CDR1 SGHTS, CDR2 YDEGEE.

V and J are TRBV5-1 and TRBJ1-5; D remains unclear. The CDR3 is 15 amino acids. The V gene's germline CDR1 is SGHRS and CDR2 YFSETQ. Trimming cost V 4 bases and J 3 bases, with 14 bases left between them. The CDR3 spells CASSTSGLLNQPQHF. The DNA of the CDR3 is TGCGCCAGCAGCACATCGGGTCTTCTCAATCAGCCCCAGCATTTT.

This chain links TRBV29-1 with TRBJ2-7, with D perhaps matching TRBD1 (5 bases). V was cut by 7 bases and J by 6 bases, with 16 bases left in between. CDR1 is SQVTM and CDR2 is ANQGSEA in the germline V gene. The CDR3 covers 12 residues. The CDR3 reads CSALREGGEQYF. CDR3 DNA: TGCAGCGCCCTCAGGGAAGGTGGCGAGCAGTACTTC.

This clone was found once. This chain connects TRBV7-2 to TRBJ1-2, with D unresolved. V gave up 6 bases and J gave up 5 bases, with 13 bases separating them. This CDR3 is 13 amino acids long. CDR1 is SGHTA and CDR2 is FQGNSA in the germline V gene. Written as DNA, the CDR3 is TGTGCCAGCAGTTCGGGTCTTGGGTATGGCTACACCTTC. As protein: CASSSGLGYGYTF.

This clone has only a few counts. CDR3 in DNA: TGCGCCAGCAGTGACACCGGGACAGGGATAAACTCGGAGCTGTTTTTT. Encoded protein: CASSDTGTGINSELFF. This sequence joins TRBV10-2 and TRBJ2-2, with 9 positions matching TRBD1. V trimming: 3 bases; J trimming: 10 bases; junction bases outside the gene matches: 12. The germline gives CDR1 WSHSY, CDR2 SAAADI. The CDR3 length is 16 residues.

The V gene is TRBV10-1, the J gene TRBJ2-3; 14 bases are shared with TRBD2. V was pared by 2 bases and J by 0 bases, with 7 bases of the junction left unmatched. This CDR3 has 19 residues. Germline CDR1 reads WNHNN; CDR2 reads SYGVQD (reference sequence). CDR3 in amino acids: CASSEGTSGGSFSTDTQYF. The CDR3 DNA follows: TGCGCCAGCAGTGAGGGGACTAGCGGGGGCTCCTTTAGCACAGATACGCAGTATTTT.

A single count supports this clone. The V and J genes are TRBV5-1 and TRBJ1-6; D might be TRBD1 (5 bases). The V gene's germline CDR1 is SGHRS and CDR2 YFSETQ. There are 15 residues in the CDR3. V lost 1 base and J lost 9, with 14 bases in between. Written as DNA, the CDR3 is TGCGCCAGCAGCTTGTGGGGGGAAGGAATTTCACCCCTCCACTTT. Translating it yields CASSLWGEGISPLHF.

The chain joins TRBV12-3 or TRBV12-4 to TRBJ1-1; D ambiguous. The CDR3 consists of 13 residues. V was clipped by 3 bases and J by 1 base, with 6 bases between them. CDR3 loop: CASSFHKNTEAFF. DNA for the CDR3: TGTGCCAGCAGTTTCCACAAGAACACTGAAGCTTTCTTT.

The chain carries TRBV7-2 and TRBJ2-7; 10 positions match TRBD1. The CDR3 runs 14 residues. The J segment lost 2 bases and the V segment lost 6 bases, leaving 4 bases of the junction unmatched. Germline V CDR1 and CDR2: SGHTA, FQGNSA. The CDR3 nucleotides read TGTGCCAGCAGGAGGGACAGGGGCCCCTACGAGCAGTACTTC. This gives the protein CASRRDRGPYEQYF.

The gene calls are TRBV5-5 and TRBJ1-2; D is uncertain. Deletions cut 0 bases from V and 7 bases from J, with 13 bases between. Germline V lookup: CDR1 SGHKS, CDR2 YYEKEE (reference sequence). The CDR3 has 14 residues. CDR3 DNA: TGTGCCAGCAGCTTGGCACCGGGGAGGGCTGGCTACACCTTC. It codes for CASSLAPGRAGYTF. The full variable domain, its missing parts supplied by reference TRBV5-5 and TRBJ1-2, is DAGVTQSPTHLIKTRGQQVTLRCSPISGHKSVSWYQQVLGQGPQFIFQYYEKEERGRGNFPDRFSARQFPNYSSELNVNALLLGDSALYLCASSLAPGRAGYTFGSGTRLTVV.

The chain joins TRBV19 to TRBJ1-5; tentative D call: TRBD1 (5 bases). The CDR3 runs 13 residues. Germline CDR1 LNHDA, CDR2 SQIVND (reference sequence). Trimming stripped 3 bases from V and 6 bases from J, with 9 bases between. CDR3 sequence: CASSMTALQPQHF. The CDR3 DNA is TGTGCCAGTAGTATGACAGCACTTCAGCCCCAGCATTTT. Based on the CDR3 plus reference TRBV19 and TRBJ1-5, the full variable domain is DGGITQSPKYLFRKEGQNVTLSCEQNLNHDAMYWYRQDPGQGLRLIYYSQIVNDFQKGDIAEGYSVSREKKESFPLTVTSAQKNPTAFYLCASSMTALQPQHFGDGTRLSIL.

The genes are TRBV10-2 and TRBJ1-2, with a tentative D call TRBD1 (5 bases). The V end was cut by 3 bases, the J end by 4 bases, with 9 bases between. Germline V gene sequence: CDR1 WSHSY, CDR2 SAAADI. This CDR3 region has 13 residues. CDR3 sequence reads: CASSDTGPYGYTF. In DNA, the CDR3 is TGCGCCAGCAGTGACACAGGCCCCTATGGCTACACCTTC.

V usage is TRBV12-3 or TRBV12-4 and J usage is TRBJ1-1; D not resolved. The CDR3 is 12 residues long. Trimming removed 6 bases at V and 7 bases at J, with 12 bases between. The CDR3 is CASRSNAVEAFF. In DNA form, the CDR3 reads TGTGCCAGCAGATCAAACGCAGTTGAAGCTTTCTTT.

A remark on this clone: Different DNA sequences within this sample yield the same CDR3. The V gene is TRBV5-1, the J gene TRBJ1-2; TRBD1 agrees at 8 bases. Germline V gene data show CDR1 as SGHRS and CDR2 as YFSETQ. This CDR3 is 14 amino acids long. Trimming took 0 bases from V and 2 from J; bases not matched to a gene: 0. The CDR3 nucleotides read TGCGCCAGCAGCTTGGGACAGGGGAACTATGGCTACACCTTC. Translated, it gives CASSLGQGNYGYTF. The full variable domain, its missing parts supplied by reference TRBV5-1 and TRBJ1-2, is KAGVTQTPRYLIKTRGQQVTLSCSPISGHRSVSWYQQTPGQGLQFLFEYFSETQRNKGNFPGRFSGRQFSNSRSEMNVSTLELGDSALYLCASSLGQGNYGYTFGSGTRLTVV.

The rearrangement uses TRBV7-2 and TRBJ2-2; 13 bases line up with TRBD2. The CDR3 length is 15 residues. The germline CDR1 and CDR2 sequences are SGHTA and FQGNSA. Trimming took 5 bases from V and 4 from J; bases not matched to a gene: 1. The CDR3 bases are TGTGCCAGCAGCACTAGCGGGGGGGCCACCGGGGAGCTGTTTTTT. Residues: CASSTSGGATGELFF.

This chain joins TRBV4-2 and TRBJ2-7; 9 bases are a match to TRBD2. Germline V gene sequence: CDR1 LGHNA, CDR2 YNFKEQ. The CDR3 runs 14 residues. Trimming cost V 1 base and J 4 bases; bases outside gene matches: 2. This CDR3 reads CASSQVSGGYEQYF. The DNA of the CDR3 is TGTGCCAGCAGCCAAGTTAGCGGGGGTTACGAGCAGTACTTC.

V and J are TRBV5-6 and TRBJ1-1, with TRBD1 matching 8 bases. With V trimmed by 0 bases and J by 10 bases, 11 bases remained unmatched. This CDR3 has 15 residues. In germline, CDR1 is SGHDT, CDR2 YYEEEE. The chain's CDR3 is CASSLGPGGGYAAFF. CDR3 DNA sequence: TGTGCCAGCAGCTTGGGTCCAGGGGGCGGGTATGCAGCTTTCTTT.